These 12 T cell receptor beta chains were all obtained from the same sample, sequenced in a study of T cells in narcolepsy. The repertoire was sequenced with immunoSEQ multiplex PCR; TCRdb's copy has only in-frame clones and lacks some. The sample lists roughly 35,000 clones, less than 90% occurring once. The sample taken for sequencing was memory (CD45RA-) CD4+ T cells from blood. These TCRs come from a human donor in good health.

This sequence joins TRBV5-1 and TRBJ2-5, with a tentative D call TRBD1 (7 bases). Trimming took off 1 base at V and 3 bases at J, with 13 bases between the two ends. CDR1 and CDR2 from the germline V gene are SGHRS and YFSETQ. This CDR3 contains 15 residues. This chain's CDR3 is CASSLLARGEETQYF. The CDR3 DNA reads as TGCGCCAGCAGCTTGTTGGCCAGGGGGGAAGAGACCCAGTACTTC.

This chain links TRBV30 with TRBJ2-3; the D gene is possibly TRBD2 (6 bases). The V gene lost 0 bases and the J gene lost 0 bases, with 10 bases spanning the gap. This CDR3 spans 15 amino acids. Germline assignment: CDR1 GTSNPN and CDR2 SVGIG (reference sequence). The CDR3 is CAWSVRSGSTDTQYF. In DNA form, the CDR3 reads TGTGCCTGGAGTGTACGTAGCGGTAGCACAGATACGCAGTATTTT.

This clone has more than one count but fewer than ten. V gene TRBV11-2 combines with J gene TRBJ2-2; D possibly corresponds to TRBD1 (5 bases). This CDR3 has 14 residues. The V end lost 1 base, the J end lost 5 bases, and 8 bases lay between the germline ends. Germline loops: CDR1 SGHAT, CDR2 FQNNGV. The CDR3 spells CASSLGQLTGELFF. The CDR3 nucleotides are TGTGCCAGCAGCTTAGGACAGTTGACCGGGGAGCTGTTTTTT. The full variable domain, its missing parts supplied by reference TRBV11-2 and TRBJ2-2, is EAGVAQSPRYKIIEKRQSVAFWCNPISGHATLYWYQQILGQGPKLLIQFQNNGVVDDSQLPKDRFSAERLKGVDSTLKIQPAKLEDSAVYLCASSLGQLTGELFFGEGSRLTVL.

J is TRBJ2-3 and V is TRBV10-2; D is unclear. The V and J ends lost 4 bases and 4 bases respectively, with 6 bases between them. CDR1 and CDR2 from the germline V gene are WSHSY and SAAADI. CDR3 length equals 12 residues. The CDR3 sequence: CASSAIPDTQYF. CDR3 in DNA: TGCGCCAGCAGTGCGATTCCAGATACGCAGTATTTT.

Only a few counts were recorded for this clone. The gene calls are TRBV2 and TRBJ2-7; tentatively, D is TRBD1 or TRBD2 (5 bases each). Germline CDR1 SNHLY, CDR2 FYNNEI. V lost 7 bases and J 6 bases, leaving 16 bases between the germline ends. This CDR3 spans 13 amino acids. CDR3 in amino acids: CASNRILEGEQYF. The CDR3 bases are TGTGCCAGCAACAGGATCTTAGAGGGCGAGCAGTACTTC. Together with reference TRBV2 and TRBJ2-7, the CDR3 gives the full variable domain: EPEVTQTPSHQVTQMGQEVILRCVPISNHLYFYWYRQILGQKVEFLVSFYNNEISEKSEIFDDQFSVERPDGSNFTLKIRSTKLEDSAMYFCASNRILEGEQYFGPGTRLTVT.

The chain is built from TRBV7-8 and TRBJ2-7; D gene uncertain. Germline loops: CDR1 SGHVS, CDR2 FQNEAQ. V was trimmed by 0 bases and J by 5 bases, leaving 8 bases between them. The CDR3 totals 13 residues. CDR3 DNA sequence: TGTGCCAGCAGCTTAGCCTCCGGGCACGAGCAGTACTTC. Amino acids: CASSLASGHEQYF.

The chain combines TRBV11-3 with TRBJ2-5; D gene uncertain. Germline V lookup: CDR1 SGHNT, CDR2 YENEEA. Trimming stripped 1 base from V and 5 bases from J, with 8 bases between. CDR3 length: 13 amino acids. The CDR3 DNA is TGTGCCAGCAGCTTAGTGCTGGGGGAGACCCAGTACTTC. The encoded protein is CASSLVLGETQYF.

The chain joins TRBV7-2 to TRBJ2-7; 11 positions agree with TRBD1. The J segment lost 6 bases and the V segment lost 2 bases, leaving 6 bases of the junction unmatched. CDR1 and CDR2 (germline): SGHTA, FQGNSA. This CDR3 contains 15 residues. The CDR3 spells CASSLRRDRGSEQYF. In nucleotides, the CDR3 is TGTGCCAGCAGCTTACGCCGGGACAGGGGGTCCGAGCAGTACTTC. Drawing the rest from reference TRBV7-2 and TRBJ2-7, the complete variable domain is GAGVSQSPSNKVTEKGKDVELRCDPISGHTALYWYRQSLGQGLEFLIYFQGNSAPDKSGLPSDRFSAERTGGSVSTLTIQRTQQEDSAVYLCASSLRRDRGSEQYFGPGTRLTVT.

The genes are TRBV5-1 and TRBJ2-2; the D gene is possibly TRBD1 (6 bases). From germline, CDR1 is SGHRS and CDR2 YFSETQ. Between the trimmed V and J ends, which lost 0 bases and 7 bases, there was a span of 16 bases. The CDR3 runs 16 residues. The CDR3 sequence: CASSLDRVDIGGELFF. CDR3 nucleotide sequence: TGCGCCAGCAGCTTGGACAGGGTGGATATTGGCGGGGAGCTGTTTTTT.

V usage is TRBV5-4 and J usage is TRBJ2-5, with 10 bases matching TRBD2. The CDR3 has 16 residues. CDR1 SGHNT and CDR2 YYREEE come from the germline V gene (reference sequence). V was pared by 5 bases and J by 3 bases, with 10 bases of the junction left unmatched. DNA for the CDR3: TGTGCCAGCAGACCCGCAGTAGCGGGAGGAGAAGAGACCCAGTACTTC. Its translation is CASRPAVAGGEETQYF.

The rearrangement links TRBV7-2 to TRBJ2-1, with TRBD2 matching 10 bases. The CDR3 extends over 16 amino acids. Looked up from germline, CDR1 is SGHTA and CDR2 is FQGNSA. V lost 4 bases, J lost 7 bases, and 10 bases stayed unmatched. CDR3 amino acids: CASSSLPGLATNEQFF. The CDR3 bases are TGTGCCAGCAGCTCTCTCCCGGGACTAGCGACGAATGAGCAGTTCTTC.

The rearrangement joins TRBV29-1 to TRBJ2-3, with D possibly TRBD1 on 5 matching bases. The CDR3 runs to 10 residues. Trimming removed 7 bases at V and 3 bases at J, with 5 bases between. The germline gives CDR1 SQVTM, CDR2 ANQGSEA. The CDR3: CSAGTDTQYF. The CDR3 DNA sequence: TGCAGCGCAGGGACAGATACGCAGTATTTT.